This TCR beta chain came from a study of Graves' ophthalmopathy and Graves' hyperthyroidism. Study summary: Ahead of any treatment, peripheral blood was obtained at the initial diagnosis.

Findings and limits, study-wide: Using a 13-signature model, the authors split ophthalmopathy from stable hyperthyroidism, with roughly 90% sensitivity and around 84% specificity.

Concerning this clonotype itself: What it binds is not known. The junction shows a germline mismatch at one end, possibly a read error.

PBMCs were isolated from a roughly 10 ml sample of fresh peripheral blood. The CDR3 has 16 residues. Germline-derived CDR1 and CDR2 are SEHNR and FQNEAQ (reference sequence). The study amplified TCR beta CDR3 regions using RNA transcripts. First-round RT-PCR employed HTBI primers, with a second-round multiplex PCR after it. Each CDR3 protein is one row after TCRdb ran MiXCR on the multiplex PCR reads. This table has 740,000 or so distinct CDR3 sequences, roughly 41% appearing once. Sequences were obtained from peripheral blood. The chain carries TRBV7-9 and TRBJ1-1; D is perhaps TRBD1 (5 bases). The clonotype originates from an adult man with Graves' ophthalmopathy. The CDR3 here is CASSQSRTRGNTEAFF. DNA for the CDR3: TGCGCCAGCAGCCAAAGCAGGACAAGGGGTAACACTGAAGCTTTCTTT.